This is a list of T cell receptor beta chains from one sample in a study of OX40 agonist ivuxolimab in advanced cancers. The protocol was immunoSEQ multiplex PCR, while the TCRdb copy is restricted to in-frame clones and leaves out a portion. Seen here are roughly 71,000 clones, around 85% observed once, and the top ten hold about 0.83%. Source: CD4+ or CD8+ T cells sorted from blood, taken in a trial of the OX40 agonist ivuxolimab. These receptors were taken from an adult with an advanced solid tumor such as melanoma, head and neck, liver or kidney cancer. The CDR3 runs from the conserved cysteine through the conserved F or W. D genes are given only for firm matches. Clone size appears in some rows only: once, few, many, or a class for an expanded clone.

cdr3_nt: TGTGCCAGCTCACCACCGTGGCAGGGTTACGAGCAGTACTTC; cdr3_aa: CASSPPWQGYEQYF; j_call: TRBJ2-7; clone_size: -; v_call: TRBV18; cdr3_length: 14; d_call: -
cdr3_nt: TGTGCCAGCTCACCAGACCCAGCAGCTTATGGCTACACCTTC; cdr3_aa: CASSPDPAAYGYTF; j_call: TRBJ1-2; clone_size: -; v_call: TRBV18; cdr3_length: 14; d_call: -
cdr3_nt: TGTGCCAGCAGCTTGGGGGACAGGTTGAAGGCCGGGGAGCTGTTTTTT; cdr3_aa: CASSLGDRLKAGELFF; j_call: TRBJ2-2; clone_size: -; v_call: TRBV5-6; cdr3_length: 16; d_call: TRBD1
cdr3_nt: TGTGCCAGCAGTACACAGGGAAGTCAGCCCCAGCATTTT; cdr3_aa: CASSTQGSQPQHF; j_call: TRBJ1-5; clone_size: -; v_call: TRBV6-1; cdr3_length: 13; d_call: -
cdr3_nt: TGTGCCAGCAGTGAAGTCGGGGGGGCAAGTGAGCAGTTCTTC; cdr3_aa: CASSEVGGASEQFF; j_call: TRBJ2-1; clone_size: -; v_call: TRBV2; cdr3_length: 14; d_call: TRBD2
cdr3_nt: TGTGCCAGCAGTCCTCCCGGGACAGGCAGTTCACACGAGCAGTTCTTC; cdr3_aa: CASSPPGTGSSHEQFF; j_call: TRBJ2-1; clone_size: -; v_call: TRBV28; cdr3_length: 16; d_call: TRBD1
cdr3_nt: TGTGCCAGCAGGGGACGGAGCTCTGGAAACACCATATATTTT; cdr3_aa: CASRGRSSGNTIYF; j_call: TRBJ1-3; clone_size: -; v_call: TRBV6-6; cdr3_length: 14; d_call: -
cdr3_nt: TGCGCCAGCACCCAGACTAGCGGGGGTGGGACCCAGTACTTC; cdr3_aa: CASTQTSGGGTQYF; j_call: TRBJ2-5; clone_size: -; v_call: TRBV5-1; cdr3_length: 14; d_call: TRBD2
cdr3_nt: TGTGCCAGCAGCTTATTGGGTTCGGGCTCACCCCTCCACTTT; cdr3_aa: CASSLLGSGSPLHF; j_call: TRBJ1-6; clone_size: -; v_call: TRBV11-2; cdr3_length: 14; d_call: -
cdr3_nt: TGTGCCAGTAGTGGGACAGGGGCCGAATTCACAGATACGCAGTATTTT; cdr3_aa: CASSGTGAEFTDTQYF; j_call: TRBJ2-3; clone_size: -; v_call: TRBV19; cdr3_length: 16; d_call: TRBD1
cdr3_nt: TGTGCCAGCAGCCCGGACAGGGGGCATGCTAATGAAAAACTGTTTTTT; cdr3_aa: CASSPDRGHANEKLFF; j_call: TRBJ1-4; clone_size: once; v_call: TRBV4-2; cdr3_length: 16; d_call: TRBD1
cdr3_nt: TGTGCCAGCTCACGGGCGGAAAATGAAAAACTGTTTTTT; cdr3_aa: CASSRAENEKLFF; j_call: TRBJ1-4; clone_size: few; v_call: TRBV18; cdr3_length: 13; d_call: -
cdr3_nt: TGTGCCAGCAGATTGACTTCTAACACTGAAGCTTTCTTT; cdr3_aa: CASRLTSNTEAFF; j_call: TRBJ1-1; clone_size: -; v_call: TRBV7-9; cdr3_length: 13; d_call: -
cdr3_nt: TGTGCCAGCATAAGGGGAGGAGATGAAAAACTGTTTTTT; cdr3_aa: CASIRGGDEKLFF; j_call: TRBJ1-4; clone_size: -; v_call: TRBV25-1; cdr3_length: 13; d_call: -
cdr3_nt: TGTGCCAGCAGCCAAGGGGGAGCTACATCTGGAAACACCATATATTTT; cdr3_aa: CASSQGGATSGNTIYF; j_call: TRBJ1-3; clone_size: -; v_call: TRBV4-2; cdr3_length: 16; d_call: -
cdr3_nt: TGTGCCAGCAGTTTTCGGTCTGAGGGGCAGACCCAGTACTTC; cdr3_aa: CASSFRSEGQTQYF; j_call: TRBJ2-5; clone_size: -; v_call: TRBV27; cdr3_length: 14; d_call: -
cdr3_nt: TGTGCCAGCAGCACTCGGACTAGCGGGAGGGTAGATACGCAGTATTTT; cdr3_aa: CASSTRTSGRVDTQYF; j_call: TRBJ2-3; clone_size: -; v_call: TRBV7-2; cdr3_length: 16; d_call: TRBD2
cdr3_nt: TGCGCCAGCAGCCAAGTTCCAGGGCCCTACGAGCAGTACTTC; cdr3_aa: CASSQVPGPYEQYF; j_call: TRBJ2-7; clone_size: -; v_call: TRBV4-1; cdr3_length: 14; d_call: -
cdr3_nt: TGTGCCTGGAGTAAGGAATCCAATGAGCAGTTCTTC; cdr3_aa: CAWSKESNEQFF; j_call: TRBJ2-1; clone_size: -; v_call: TRBV30; cdr3_length: 12; d_call: -
cdr3_nt: TGTGCCAGCAGCTCCCCTGGGAAGCGGGAGAATACGCAGTATTTT; cdr3_aa: CASSSPGKRENTQYF; j_call: TRBJ2-3; clone_size: once; v_call: TRBV7-9; cdr3_length: 15; d_call: TRBD2
cdr3_nt: TGTGCCAGCAGGGGGAGTGGGCAAGAGACCCAGTACTTC; cdr3_aa: CASRGSGQETQYF; j_call: TRBJ2-5; clone_size: -; v_call: TRBV27; cdr3_length: 13; d_call: -
cdr3_nt: TGTGCCAGCTCCCAAGACCGGTATAGCAATCAGCCCCAGCATTTT; cdr3_aa: CASSQDRYSNQPQHF; j_call: TRBJ1-5; clone_size: -; v_call: TRBV2; cdr3_length: 15; d_call: -
cdr3_nt: TGTGCCAGCAGTTTAGACAGGGGGCCAGATACGCAGTATTTT; cdr3_aa: CASSLDRGPDTQYF; j_call: TRBJ2-3; clone_size: -; v_call: TRBV28; cdr3_length: 14; d_call: TRBD1
cdr3_nt: TGTGGTGGGGCAGGGAGGACTGAAGCTTTCTTT; cdr3_aa: CGGAGRTEAFF; j_call: TRBJ1-1; clone_size: -; v_call: TRBV30; cdr3_length: 11; d_call: -
cdr3_nt: TGTGCCAGCAGCCAAGGAACCAGGACCCAGTACTTC; cdr3_aa: CASSQGTRTQYF; j_call: TRBJ2-5; clone_size: -; v_call: TRBV11-3; cdr3_length: 12; d_call: -
cdr3_nt: TGTGCCAGCAAGGGACAGGGAGGGATCCCGGGCTACACCTTC; cdr3_aa: CASKGQGGIPGYTF; j_call: TRBJ1-2; clone_size: few; v_call: TRBV2; cdr3_length: 14; d_call: TRBD1
cdr3_nt: TGTGCCAGCAAACAGGGCACAACTAATGAAAAACTGTTTTTT; cdr3_aa: CASKQGTTNEKLFF; j_call: TRBJ1-4; clone_size: -; v_call: TRBV6-1; cdr3_length: 14; d_call: -
cdr3_nt: TGTGCCAGCAGTTCAGGGGGCTCTGGGGCCAACGTCCTGACTTTC; cdr3_aa: CASSSGGSGANVLTF; j_call: TRBJ2-6; clone_size: -; v_call: TRBV6-6; cdr3_length: 15; d_call: TRBD1
cdr3_nt: TGTGCCAGCAGCTTAGGGGCCGGGTTGAACACTGAAGCTTTCTTT; cdr3_aa: CASSLGAGLNTEAFF; j_call: TRBJ1-1; clone_size: -; v_call: TRBV11-2; cdr3_length: 15; d_call: -
cdr3_nt: TGTGCGAGCAGTGGGGTAGGGACAGGGGGAAAGTCACCCCTCCACTTT; cdr3_aa: CASSGVGTGGKSPLHF; j_call: TRBJ1-6; clone_size: -; v_call: TRBV6-1; cdr3_length: 16; d_call: TRBD1
cdr3_nt: TGTGCCAGCAGCCCGAGAGGGACTAGCGGGATTAGTCAGTACTTC; cdr3_aa: CASSPRGTSGISQYF; j_call: TRBJ2-4; clone_size: -; v_call: TRBV7-9; cdr3_length: 15; d_call: TRBD2
cdr3_nt: TGTGCCAGCAGACGGGACTTCAGCAATCAGCCCCAGCATTTT; cdr3_aa: CASRRDFSNQPQHF; j_call: TRBJ1-5; clone_size: -; v_call: TRBV2; cdr3_length: 14; d_call: -
cdr3_nt: TGTGCCAGCGACAGGGGCCGTGGCTACACCTTC; cdr3_aa: CASDRGRGYTF; j_call: TRBJ1-2; clone_size: -; v_call: TRBV9; cdr3_length: 11; d_call: TRBD1
cdr3_nt: TGTGCCAGCAGCTCCTCACTAGCGGGTCCAGGCGGGGAGCTGTTTTTT; cdr3_aa: CASSSSLAGPGGELFF; j_call: TRBJ2-2; clone_size: -; v_call: TRBV5-4; cdr3_length: 16; d_call: TRBD2
cdr3_nt: TGTGCCAGCAGGACCCCGGGACTCCAGTCCGATAATTCACCCCTCCACTTT; cdr3_aa: CASRTPGLQSDNSPLHF; j_call: TRBJ1-6; clone_size: -; v_call: TRBV27; cdr3_length: 17; d_call: -
cdr3_nt: TGTGCCAGCAGCCAAGAAGTGCAGTGGGGCGGGGAGCTGTTTTTT; cdr3_aa: CASSQEVQWGGELFF; j_call: TRBJ2-2; clone_size: -; v_call: TRBV4-2; cdr3_length: 15; d_call: -
cdr3_nt: TGCAGCGTTGAAGACACCTACGAGCAGTACTTC; cdr3_aa: CSVEDTYEQYF; j_call: TRBJ2-7; clone_size: -; v_call: TRBV29-1; cdr3_length: 11; d_call: -
cdr3_nt: TGTGCCAGCCTCCATACTAGCGGCAGGGGGAATGAGCAGTTCTTC; cdr3_aa: CASLHTSGRGNEQFF; j_call: TRBJ2-1; clone_size: -; v_call: TRBV6-1; cdr3_length: 15; d_call: -
cdr3_nt: TGTGCCAGCAGTCGGGGGGGCGCGGGCACTGAAGCTTTCTTT; cdr3_aa: CASSRGGAGTEAFF; j_call: TRBJ1-1; clone_size: -; v_call: TRBV28; cdr3_length: 14; d_call: -
cdr3_nt: TGTGCCAGCAGCACACCGGCCGGGACTAGCGGGTACAATGAGCAGTTCTTC; cdr3_aa: CASSTPAGTSGYNEQFF; j_call: TRBJ2-1; clone_size: -; v_call: TRBV9; cdr3_length: 17; d_call: TRBD2